These 27 T cell receptor beta chains were sequenced from one sample in a study of control samples from healthy donors and cancer patients. This table comes from immunoSEQ multiplex PCR, and its TCRdb copy is limited to in-frame clones, with some not included. This table has under 100,000 clones, about nine tenths appearing once. Sequencing was done on a sample of blood. These receptors were obtained from a woman between 70 and 85 years old in good health.

The chain uses TRBV19 and TRBJ2-1, with D possibly matching TRBD1 (5 bases). CDR1 is LNHDA, CDR2 SQIVND, per germline (reference sequence). The CDR3 runs 14 residues. V shed 3 bases and J shed 6 bases, with 12 bases lying between them. The CDR3: CASSIGRVGNEQFF. The CDR3 DNA reads TGTGCCAGTAGTATCGGCAGGGTAGGCAATGAGCAGTTCTTC. Filled out from reference TRBV19 and TRBJ2-1, the complete variable domain reads DGGITQSPKYLFRKEGQNVTLSCEQNLNHDAMYWYRQDPGQGLRLIYYSQIVNDFQKGDIAEGYSVSREKKESFPLTVTSAQKNPTAFYLCASSIGRVGNEQFFGPGTRLTVL.

This clone showed up just once. This chain connects TRBV9 to TRBJ1-4; 8 bases align to TRBD1. The length of the CDR3 is 15 residues. The germline V gene encodes CDR1 SGDLS and CDR2 YYNGEE. V trimming: 4 bases; J trimming: 7 bases; junction bases outside the gene matches: 9. The CDR3 protein is CASSIGQGVLEKLFF. As DNA, the CDR3 is TGTGCCAGCAGCATCGGACAGGGAGTTCTTGAAAAACTGTTTTTT.

The rearrangement links TRBV4-2 to TRBJ1-4, with D hard to call. The germline V gene encodes CDR1 LGHNA and CDR2 YNFKEQ. Trimming took off 0 bases at V and 0 bases at J, with 5 bases between the two ends. This CDR3 region has 15 residues. CDR3 region: CASSQDRPTNEKLFF. CDR3 nucleotide sequence: TGTGCCAGCAGCCAAGACAGGCCAACTAATGAAAAACTGTTTTTT.

The rearrangement uses TRBV10-2 and TRBJ2-1, with D tentatively TRBD2 (6 bases). This CDR3 contains 12 residues. Trimming left V 7 bases short and J 5 bases short, with 9 bases between. Germline V gene sequence: CDR1 WSHSY, CDR2 SAAADI. In DNA, the CDR3 is TGCGCCAGCACCCCGGGAGACAATGAGCAGTTCTTC. The encoded protein is CASTPGDNEQFF.

J is TRBJ1-2 and V is TRBV5-8, with 7 bases that match TRBD1. Trimming cost V 4 bases and J 8 bases; bases outside gene matches: 14. The length of the CDR3 is 15 residues. The germline V gene encodes CDR1 SGHTS and CDR2 YDEGEE. CDR3 loop: CASSHRTGAIAGYTF. DNA of the CDR3: TGTGCCAGCAGCCACCGGACAGGAGCTATAGCAGGCTACACCTTC.

The chain links TRBV11-2 to TRBJ2-1; 12 bases are shared with TRBD2. The ends lost 1 base at V and 8 bases at J; junction bases unmatched: 6. The germline V gene encodes CDR1 SGHAT and CDR2 FQNNGV. This CDR3 has 16 amino acids. The CDR3 protein is CASSLASGGAFDEQFF. The CDR3, as DNA: TGTGCCAGCAGCTTAGCTAGCGGGGGGGCCTTTGATGAGCAGTTCTTC.

The chain is built from TRBV6-5 and TRBJ1-3; 10 bases match TRBD1. CDR3 size: 15 residues. V was clipped by 4 bases and J by 4 bases; unmatched bases: 4. Per the germline V gene, CDR1 is MNHEY and CDR2 is SVGAGI. The CDR3 sequence is CASSLGQGGGNTIYF. The CDR3 region has the DNA TGTGCCAGCAGTTTAGGACAGGGGGGAGGAAACACCATATATTTT.

V and J are TRBV6-2 or TRBV6-3 and TRBJ1-3; D unresolved. CDR1 is MNHEY, CDR2 SVGEGT, per germline. Deletions cut 3 bases from V and 0 bases from J, with 3 bases between. CDR3 length: 13 amino acids. In DNA form, the CDR3 reads TGTGCCAGCAGTTATTTCTCTGGAAACACCATATATTTT. Encoded protein: CASSYFSGNTIYF.

This clone was observed a single time. This rearrangement joins TRBV20-1 to TRBJ2-7; 7 positions match TRBD1. The CDR3 extends over 14 amino acids. CDR1 and CDR2 from the germline V gene are DFQATT and SNEGSKA (reference sequence). V was clipped by 3 bases and J by 3 bases; unmatched bases: 8. The CDR3 sequence is CSASPRTGDYEQYF. The CDR3 region has the DNA TGCAGTGCTAGTCCCCGGACAGGAGACTACGAGCAGTACTTC.

This clone was counted between two and nine times. The genes are TRBV30 and TRBJ2-5; D call uncertain. The V end was cut by 2 bases, the J end by 2 bases, with 9 bases between. The CDR3 runs to 13 residues. Germline V gene sequence: CDR1 GTSNPN, CDR2 SVGIG (reference sequence). The CDR3 loop reads CAWSLGLQETQYF. CDR3 DNA: TGTGCCTGGAGTTTAGGGTTACAAGAGACCCAGTACTTC.

The chain couples TRBV5-1 to TRBJ1-4, with D perhaps TRBD1 (6 bases). The CDR3 loop spans 16 amino acids. Trimming removed 2 bases at V and 2 bases at J, with 13 bases between. Germline V gene lookup returns CDR1 SGHRS and CDR2 YFSETQ. The DNA for the CDR3 is TGCGCCAGCAGCTTCAGGGGAGGCTTGACTAATGAAAAACTGTTTTTT. Protein: CASSFRGGLTNEKLFF.

The DNA for the CDR3 is TGTGCCAGCAGCCCCCTCCCACAGGGATCCCCTGGAAACACCATATATTTT. It specifies CASSPLPQGSPGNTIYF. The V and J genes are TRBV7-2 and TRBJ1-3, with D perhaps TRBD1 (6 bases). Germline-derived CDR1 and CDR2 are SGHTA and FQGNSA. V dropped 5 bases and J dropped 2 bases, with 19 bases sitting between them. CDR3 length: 17 amino acids.

For the CDR3, the DNA is TGTGCCAGCAGCCAGGAGGGTTTATTAGGCACTGAAGCTTTCTTT. It is translated as CASSQEGLLGTEAFF. This chain joins TRBV3-1 (or the pseudogene TRBV3-2) and TRBJ1-1; D is undetermined. Trimming pared 3 bases from V and 4 bases from J, leaving 15 bases between. This CDR3 has 15 residues. CDR1 LGHDT and CDR2 YNNKEL come from the germline V gene (reference sequence).

This clone appeared once. The chain recombines TRBV5-6 with TRBJ2-1; 9 bases line up with TRBD2. Trimming cost V 4 bases and J 6 bases; bases outside gene matches: 11. The V gene's germline CDR1 is SGHDT and CDR2 YYEEEE. The CDR3 has 16 amino acids. CDR3 loop: CASSRPLTAGGNEQFF. The CDR3 bases are TGTGCCAGCAGCCGCCCGTTGACAGCGGGGGGCAATGAGCAGTTCTTC.

The chain combines TRBV6-1 with TRBJ1-6; TRBD1 might be the D (5 bases). CDR1 is MNHNS, CDR2 SASEGT, per germline. The CDR3 loop spans 18 amino acids. The V end lost 4 bases, the J end lost 6 bases, and 22 bases lay between the germline ends. In DNA form, the CDR3 reads TGTGCCAGCAGTGCCTTCAGGGCGGAGCCGGCGATTAATTCACCCCTCCACTTT. Its protein product is CASSAFRAEPAINSPLHF.

This chain joins TRBV19 and TRBJ2-7; TRBD2 is a possible D gene (6 bases). The V and J ends lost 1 base and 0 bases respectively, with 13 bases between them. This CDR3 spans 16 amino acids. Germline V CDR1 and CDR2: LNHDA, SQIVND (reference sequence). CDR3 in DNA: TGTGCCAGTAGTATAGGAGATAGCGGAGGCTCCTACGAGCAGTACTTC. It yields the protein CASSIGDSGGSYEQYF.

CDR3 in amino acids: CASSPGGLATYEQYF. In nucleotides, the CDR3 is TGTGCCAGCAGCCCCGGTGGACTAGCGACCTACGAGCAGTACTTC. The rearrangement uses TRBV3-1 (or the pseudogene TRBV3-2) and TRBJ2-7; the match to TRBD2 covers 9 bases. CDR3 size: 15 residues. Germline trimming cut 4 bases from V and 2 bases from J; bases unmatched to any gene: 6. CDR1 and CDR2 (germline): LGHDT, YNNKEL (reference sequence).

A note on this clone: Germline is not matched at one junction end, which may reflect a read error. The chain links TRBV28 to TRBJ1-3; 8 nucleotides agree with TRBD1. CDR1 MDHEN and CDR2 SYDVKM come from the germline V gene. The CDR3 consists of 16 residues. As DNA, the CDR3 is TGTGCCAGCAGCACCGACAGGGGATTTCGTGGAGACACCATATATTTT. It translates to CASSTDRGFRGDTIYF.

This rearrangement joins TRBV27 to TRBJ1-1; no reliable D call. CDR1 is MNHEY and CDR2 is SMNVEV in the germline V gene (reference sequence). This CDR3 is built from 13 residues. The ends were cut back, 3 bases at V and 0 bases at J, with 5 bases in the middle. CDR3 coding DNA: TGTGCCAGCAGTTTTGAAGTGAACACTGAAGCTTTCTTT. It is translated as CASSFEVNTEAFF.

This clone was seen only once. The rearrangement links TRBV6-1 to TRBJ1-3; 7 nucleotides align to TRBD1. The trim removed 2 bases at V and 0 bases at J, leaving 4 bases unmatched. This CDR3 is built from 16 residues. Germline V gene lookup returns CDR1 MNHNS and CDR2 SASEGT. The CDR3 protein is CASSELDRDSGNTIYF. CDR3 nucleotides: TGTGCCAGCAGTGAACTCGACAGGGACTCTGGAAACACCATATATTTT.

This sequence joins TRBV6-1 and TRBJ1-2, with D tentatively TRBD1 (5 bases). Trimming took 3 bases from V and 8 from J, leaving 16 bases between them. CDR3 length: 14 amino acids. Germline V CDR1 and CDR2: MNHNS, SASEGT. The CDR3 protein is CASSDPPGRYGYTF. The CDR3 bases are TGTGCCAGCAGTGACCCACCGGGACGTTACGGCTACACCTTC.

The chain carries TRBV6-5 and TRBJ1-1, with D unclear. Trimming cost V 7 bases and J 3 bases, with 6 bases left between them. The CDR3 runs to 11 residues. Germline V lookup: CDR1 MNHEY, CDR2 SVGAGI. The CDR3 region has the DNA TGTGCCAGCACCGACTACACTGAAGCTTTCTTT. This sequence encodes CASTDYTEAFF.

J is TRBJ1-5 and V is TRBV2; 7 bases match TRBD1. V lost 7 bases to trimming and J lost 3 bases; unmatched junction nucleotides: 6. Germline CDR1 is SNHLY and CDR2 is FYNNEI. The CDR3 runs to 14 residues. Here the CDR3 DNA reads TGTGCCAGCACCACCGGGACAGTCAATCAGCCCCAGCATTTT. Translation: CASTTGTVNQPQHF.

The rearrangement joins TRBV27 to TRBJ2-7; 7 bases agree with TRBD1. With V trimmed by 6 bases and J by 6 bases, 5 bases remained unmatched. Germline assignment: CDR1 MNHEY and CDR2 SMNVEV (reference sequence). This CDR3 comprises 12 residues. CDR3 sequence: CASRPPGGEQYF. The CDR3 nucleotides are TGTGCCAGCAGACCACCAGGGGGCGAGCAGTACTTC.

The chain combines TRBV5-1 with TRBJ2-5; a weak D match, TRBD1 (6 bases). CDR1 SGHRS and CDR2 YFSETQ come from the germline V gene. Trimming took 1 base from V and 0 from J, leaving 10 bases between them. This CDR3 is built from 15 residues. CDR3 nucleotide sequence: TGCGCCAGCAGCTTGCAGGGGTTGAACCAAGAGACCCAGTACTTC. Residues: CASSLQGLNQETQYF.

The V and J genes are TRBV19 and TRBJ2-2, with D perhaps matching TRBD2 (6 bases). The CDR3 is made up of 17 amino acids. V dropped 6 bases and J dropped 5 bases, with 22 bases sitting between them. CDR1 LNHDA and CDR2 SQIVND come from the germline V gene (reference sequence). The CDR3 is CASSRLPGFGGTGELFF. The CDR3 DNA sequence: TGTGCCAGTAGCAGACTTCCGGGCTTTGGGGGGACCGGGGAGCTGTTTTTT. The full variable domain, with the rest looked up from reference TRBV19 and TRBJ2-2, is DGGITQSPKYLFRKEGQNVTLSCEQNLNHDAMYWYRQDPGQGLRLIYYSQIVNDFQKGDIAEGYSVSREKKESFPLTVTSAQKNPTAFYLCASSRLPGFGGTGELFFGEGSRLTVL.

In this sample, this clone turned up a few times. The rearrangement uses TRBV19 and TRBJ2-2; D not certain. The length of the CDR3 is 15 residues. The V end was cut by 4 bases, the J end by 1 base, with 10 bases between. CDR1 LNHDA and CDR2 SQIVND come from the germline V gene (reference sequence). The CDR3 reads CASSSLDGNTGELFF. DNA of the CDR3: TGTGCCAGTAGTAGCTTGGACGGGAACACCGGGGAGCTGTTTTTT.